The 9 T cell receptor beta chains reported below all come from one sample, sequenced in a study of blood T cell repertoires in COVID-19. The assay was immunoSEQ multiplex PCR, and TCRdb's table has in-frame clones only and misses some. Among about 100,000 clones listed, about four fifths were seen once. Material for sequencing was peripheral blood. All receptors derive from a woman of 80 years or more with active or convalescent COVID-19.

For the CDR3, the DNA is TGTGCCAGCAGTTTTTTGGATTATCGTCAGGGAATGTATAATTCACCCCTCCACTTT. Its protein product is CASSFLDYRQGMYNSPLHF. J is TRBJ1-6 and V is TRBV28, with D maybe TRBD1 (5 bases). CDR3 size: 19 residues. Germline V gene lookup returns CDR1 MDHEN and CDR2 SYDVKM. V dropped 3 bases and J dropped 4 bases, with 22 bases sitting between them.

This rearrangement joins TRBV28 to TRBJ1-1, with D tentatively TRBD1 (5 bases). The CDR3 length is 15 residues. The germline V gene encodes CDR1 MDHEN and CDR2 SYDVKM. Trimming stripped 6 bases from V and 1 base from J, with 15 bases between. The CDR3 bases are TGTGCCAGCAGCCCTCTGGGACTCCGGAACACTGAAGCTTTCTTT. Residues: CASSPLGLRNTEAFF.

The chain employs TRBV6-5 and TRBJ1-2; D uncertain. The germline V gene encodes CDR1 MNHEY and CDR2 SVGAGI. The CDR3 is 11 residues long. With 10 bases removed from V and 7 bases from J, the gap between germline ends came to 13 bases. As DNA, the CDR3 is TGTGCCACCAAAAGGGAGGTTGGCTACACCTTC. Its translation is CATKREVGYTF.

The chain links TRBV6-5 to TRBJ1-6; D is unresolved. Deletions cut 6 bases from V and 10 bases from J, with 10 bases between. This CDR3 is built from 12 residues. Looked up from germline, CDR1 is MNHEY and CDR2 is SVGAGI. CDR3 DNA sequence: TGTGCCAGCAGCGGAACGGGATCACCCCTCCACTTT. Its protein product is CASSGTGSPLHF.

CDR3 amino acids: CASSYRKSYLRGLGETQYF. The CDR3 region has the DNA TGTGCCAGCAGCTACCGGAAGTCGTATCTCAGGGGGCTTGGGGAGACCCAGTACTTC. The gene calls are TRBV7-2 and TRBJ2-5; the match to TRBD1 covers 8 bases. This CDR3 is built from 19 residues. Germline V gene lookup returns CDR1 SGHTA and CDR2 FQGNSA. The V and J ends lost 4 bases and 5 bases, in that order; junction bases with no gene match: 21.

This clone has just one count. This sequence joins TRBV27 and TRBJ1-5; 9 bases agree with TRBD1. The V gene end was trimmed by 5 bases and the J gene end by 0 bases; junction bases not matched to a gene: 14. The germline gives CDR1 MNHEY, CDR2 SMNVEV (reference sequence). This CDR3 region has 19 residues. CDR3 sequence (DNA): TGTGCCAGCAGTCCAAGCAGGGGACAGGGATACCATAGCAATCAGCCCCAGCATTTT. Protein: CASSPSRGQGYHSNQPQHF.

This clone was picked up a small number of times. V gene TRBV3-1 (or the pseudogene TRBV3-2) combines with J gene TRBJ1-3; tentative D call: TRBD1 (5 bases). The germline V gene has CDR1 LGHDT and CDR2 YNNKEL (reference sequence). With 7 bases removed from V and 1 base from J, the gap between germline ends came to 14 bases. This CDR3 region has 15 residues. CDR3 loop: CASTPNTGSGNTIYF. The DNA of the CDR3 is TGTGCCAGCACCCCCAATACAGGATCTGGAAACACCATATATTTT.

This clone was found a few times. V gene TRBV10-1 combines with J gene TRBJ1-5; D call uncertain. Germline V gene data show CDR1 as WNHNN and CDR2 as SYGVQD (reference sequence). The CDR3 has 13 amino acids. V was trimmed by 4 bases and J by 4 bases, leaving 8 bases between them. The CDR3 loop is CASSGLTNQPQHF. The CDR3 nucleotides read TGCGCCAGCAGTGGCTTGACAAATCAGCCCCAGCATTTT.

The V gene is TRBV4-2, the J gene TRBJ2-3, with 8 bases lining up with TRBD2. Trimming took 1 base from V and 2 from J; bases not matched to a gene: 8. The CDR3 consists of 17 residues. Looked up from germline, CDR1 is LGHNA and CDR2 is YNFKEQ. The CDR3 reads CASSQGSAGGLTDTQYF. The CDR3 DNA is TGTGCCAGCAGCCAAGGGTCCGCGGGGGGACTCACAGATACGCAGTATTTT.